What follows is one TCR beta chain and its context. The antigen remains undetermined. This sample was taken from a study of shared clonotypes between healthy human individuals. The CDR3 totals 15 residues. CDR1 MGHRA and CDR2 YSYEKL come from the germline V gene. V lost 3 bases to trimming and J lost 0 bases, with 12 bases between them. General study findings and limits: Approximately 5.4% of naive CD4 clonotypes were common to several donors.

Sequenced by immunoSEQ multiplex PCR; TCRdb stores in-frame clones only, minus some. Found here are about 1 million clones, 75% of them singletons; the top ten hold nearly 1.5%. This TCR was recovered from a man younger than 35 in good health. The V call is TRBV4-1, the J call TRBJ2-7; D may be TRBD1 or TRBD2 (5 bases each). Sequencing input: memory CD4+ T cells sorted from blood. Subset denoted: CD45RA-negative fraction. This CDR3 reads CASSHPGATSYEQYF. The CDR3 coding sequence is TGCGCCAGCAGCCATCCCGGGGCCACCTCCTACGAGCAGTACTTC.